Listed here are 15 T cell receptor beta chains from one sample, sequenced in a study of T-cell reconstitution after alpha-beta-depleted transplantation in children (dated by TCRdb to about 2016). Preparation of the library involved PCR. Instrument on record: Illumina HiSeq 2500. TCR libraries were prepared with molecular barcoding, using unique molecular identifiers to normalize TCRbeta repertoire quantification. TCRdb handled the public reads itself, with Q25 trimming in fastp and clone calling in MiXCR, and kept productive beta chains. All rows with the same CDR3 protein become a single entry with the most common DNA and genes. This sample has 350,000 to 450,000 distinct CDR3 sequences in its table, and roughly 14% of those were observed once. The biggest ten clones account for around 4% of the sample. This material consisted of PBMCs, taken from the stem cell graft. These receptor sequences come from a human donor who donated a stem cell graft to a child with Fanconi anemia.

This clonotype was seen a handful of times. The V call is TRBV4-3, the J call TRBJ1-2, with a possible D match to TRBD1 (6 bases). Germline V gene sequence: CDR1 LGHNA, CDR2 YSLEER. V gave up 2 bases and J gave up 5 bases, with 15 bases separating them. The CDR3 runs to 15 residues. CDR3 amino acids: CASSQLEGQIYGYTF. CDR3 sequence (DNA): TGCGCCAGCAGCCAATTGGAGGGACAAATTTATGGCTACACCTTC.

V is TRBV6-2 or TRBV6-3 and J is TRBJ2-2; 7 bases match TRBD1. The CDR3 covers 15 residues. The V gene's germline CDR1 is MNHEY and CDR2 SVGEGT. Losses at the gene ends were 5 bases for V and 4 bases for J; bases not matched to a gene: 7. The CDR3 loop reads CASSQGTVGTGELFF. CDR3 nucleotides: TGTGCCAGCAGTCAAGGGACAGTCGGCACCGGGGAGCTGTTTTTT.

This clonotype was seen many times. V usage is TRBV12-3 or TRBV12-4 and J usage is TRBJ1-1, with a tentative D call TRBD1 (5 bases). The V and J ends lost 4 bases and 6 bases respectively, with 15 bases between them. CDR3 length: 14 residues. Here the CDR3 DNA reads TGTGCCAGCAGTTCCGGGACGGGAGCGTCTGAAGCTTTCTTT. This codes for CASSSGTGASEAFF.

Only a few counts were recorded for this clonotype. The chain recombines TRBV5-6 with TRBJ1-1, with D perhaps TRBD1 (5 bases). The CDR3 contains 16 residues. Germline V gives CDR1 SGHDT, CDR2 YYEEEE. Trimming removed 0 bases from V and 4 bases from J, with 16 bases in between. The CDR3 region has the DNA TGTGCCAGCAGCTTGGGAAGGGGCGCTGGGGGCACTGAAGCTTTCTTT. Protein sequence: CASSLGRGAGGTEAFF. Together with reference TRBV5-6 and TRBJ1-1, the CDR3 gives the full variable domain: DAGVTQSPTHLIKTRGQQVTLRCSPKSGHDTVSWYQQALGQGPQFIFQYYEEEERQRGNFPDRFSGHQFPNYSSELNVNALLLGDSALYLCASSLGRGAGGTEAFFGQGTRLTVV.

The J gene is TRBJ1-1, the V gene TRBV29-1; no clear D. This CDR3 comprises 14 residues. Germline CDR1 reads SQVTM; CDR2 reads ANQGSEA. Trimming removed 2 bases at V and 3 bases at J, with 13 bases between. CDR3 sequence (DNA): TGCAGCGTTGAATTGATTGCCAGCTACACTGAAGCTTTCTTT. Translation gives CSVELIASYTEAFF.

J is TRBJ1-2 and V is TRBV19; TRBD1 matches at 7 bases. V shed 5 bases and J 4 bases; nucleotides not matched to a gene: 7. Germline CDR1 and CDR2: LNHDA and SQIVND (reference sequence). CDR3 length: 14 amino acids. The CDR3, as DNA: TGTGCCAGTAGTCTTGGGACAGCCGTCTATGGCTACACCTTC. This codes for CASSLGTAVYGYTF.

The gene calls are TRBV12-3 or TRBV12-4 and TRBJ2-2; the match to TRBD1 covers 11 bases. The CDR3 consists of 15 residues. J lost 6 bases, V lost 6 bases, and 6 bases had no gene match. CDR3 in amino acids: CASRRTGGASGELFF. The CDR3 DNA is TGTGCCAGCAGGAGGACAGGGGGCGCATCCGGGGAGCTGTTTTTT.

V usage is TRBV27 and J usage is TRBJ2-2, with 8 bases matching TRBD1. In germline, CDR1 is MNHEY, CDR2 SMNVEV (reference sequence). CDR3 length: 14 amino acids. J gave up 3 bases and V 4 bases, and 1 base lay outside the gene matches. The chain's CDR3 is CASSWGQDTGELFF. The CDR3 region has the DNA TGTGCCAGCAGTTGGGGACAGGACACCGGGGAGCTGTTTTTT.

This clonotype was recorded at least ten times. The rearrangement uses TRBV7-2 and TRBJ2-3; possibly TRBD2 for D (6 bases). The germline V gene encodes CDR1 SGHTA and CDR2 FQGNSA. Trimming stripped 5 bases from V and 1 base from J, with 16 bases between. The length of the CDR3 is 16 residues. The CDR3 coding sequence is TGTGCCAGCAGCCTGCGGGAATTGGGGCGCACAGATACGCAGTATTTT. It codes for CASSLRELGRTDTQYF.

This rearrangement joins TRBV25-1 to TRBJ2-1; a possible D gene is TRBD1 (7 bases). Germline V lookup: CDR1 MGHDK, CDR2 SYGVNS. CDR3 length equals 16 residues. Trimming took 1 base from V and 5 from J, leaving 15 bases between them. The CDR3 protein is CASSEFFQGGHNEQFF. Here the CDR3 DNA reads TGTGCCAGCAGTGAATTCTTCCAGGGGGGACACAATGAGCAGTTCTTC.

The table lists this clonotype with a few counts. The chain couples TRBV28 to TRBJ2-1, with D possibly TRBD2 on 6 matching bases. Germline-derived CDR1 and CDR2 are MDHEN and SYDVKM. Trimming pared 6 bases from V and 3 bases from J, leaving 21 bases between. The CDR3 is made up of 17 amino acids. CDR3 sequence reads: CASRTIGTGSFYNEQFF. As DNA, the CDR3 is TGTGCCAGCAGAACTATCGGGACTGGATCATTCTACAATGAGCAGTTCTTC.

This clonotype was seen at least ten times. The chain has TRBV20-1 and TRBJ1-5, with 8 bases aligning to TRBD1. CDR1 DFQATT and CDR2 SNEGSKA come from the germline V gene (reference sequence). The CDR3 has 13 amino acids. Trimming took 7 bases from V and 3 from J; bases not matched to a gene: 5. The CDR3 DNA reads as TGCAGTGTCGGGACAGGCCTCAATCAGCCCCAGCATTTT. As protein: CSVGTGLNQPQHF.

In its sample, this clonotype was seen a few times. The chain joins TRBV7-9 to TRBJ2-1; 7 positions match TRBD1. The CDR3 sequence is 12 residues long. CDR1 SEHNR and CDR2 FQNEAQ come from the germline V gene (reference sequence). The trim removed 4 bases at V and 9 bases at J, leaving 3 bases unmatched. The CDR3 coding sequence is TGTGCCAGCAGCTGGAGACAGGGTGAGCAGTTCTTC. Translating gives CASSWRQGEQFF.

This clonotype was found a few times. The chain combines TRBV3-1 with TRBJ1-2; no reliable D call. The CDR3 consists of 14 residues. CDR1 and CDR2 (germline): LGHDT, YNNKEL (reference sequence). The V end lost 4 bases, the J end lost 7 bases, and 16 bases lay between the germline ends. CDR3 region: CASSPPGSPAGYTF. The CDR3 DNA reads TGTGCCAGCAGCCCTCCCGGGAGCCCGGCTGGCTACACCTTC.

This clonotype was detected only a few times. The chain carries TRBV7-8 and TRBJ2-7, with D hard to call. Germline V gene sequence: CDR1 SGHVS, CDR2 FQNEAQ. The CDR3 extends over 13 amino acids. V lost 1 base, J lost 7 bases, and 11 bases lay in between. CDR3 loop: CASSLVLVGEQYF. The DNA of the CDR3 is TGTGCCAGCAGCTTAGTCCTAGTGGGAGAGCAGTACTTC. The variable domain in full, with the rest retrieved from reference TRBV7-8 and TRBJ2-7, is GAGVSQSPRYKVAKRGQDVALRCDPISGHVSLFWYQQALGQGPEFLTYFQNEAQLDKSGLPSDRFFAERPEGSVSTLKIQRTQQEDSAVYLCASSLVLVGEQYFGPGTRLTVT.